This T cell receptor beta chain was captured in a study of early T cells in non-severe SARS-CoV-2 infection. Study-wide results and limits: Private and CD4 specificities were missed by VDJdb matching, which favored anti-spike CD8 responses.

Worth noting for this clonotype: Its antigen is not identified.

Molecules of cDNA were individually given unique molecular identifiers that were attached to them. TCRdb recomputed calls from the 5' RACE reads with MiXCR, one row per CDR3 protein. The profile covers fewer than 35,000 distinct CDR3 sequences, with 5% appearing a single time and 14% taken by the ten largest. The source of this sequence is an adult who was a healthcare worker with PCR-confirmed SARS-CoV-2 infection or an uninfected control (not recorded which). The sequencing sample was made of whole blood.

CDR3 protein: CSVGVSSYNEQFF. The DNA for the CDR3 is TGCAGCGTGGGGGTATCCTCCTACAATGAGCAGTTCTTC. V and J are TRBV29-1 and TRBJ2-1; either TRBD1 or TRBD2 may fit D (5 bases each). The germline CDR1 and CDR2 sequences are SQVTM and ANQGSEA. The CDR3 contains 13 residues. V dropped 6 bases and J dropped 0 bases, with 9 bases sitting between them.